The TCR beta chain under discussion was sequenced for a study of T cell repertoires in cytomegalovirus infection. TCRdb re-analysed the reads in MiXCR, keeping a single row per CDR3 protein. This table has around 130,000 distinct CDR3 sequences, 8% to 9% appearing once. The CDR3 has 14 amino acids. The V end was cut by 8 bases, the J end by 5 bases, with 18 bases between. Germline V lookup: CDR1 SNHLY, CDR2 FYNNEI. Overall study findings and caveats: Cumulative public TCR beta family frequency identified CMV carriers with the relevant HLA.

Comments on this clonotype: Antigen: not known.

This receptor was obtained from a human donor in good health (CMV status not recorded). Some clones in this sample may be carry-over from other donors' samples. The sequenced material came from PBMCs. The chain carries TRBV2 and TRBJ1-2, with D possibly being TRBD1 (6 bases). CDR3 in amino acids: CASVTGLGGYGYTF. The CDR3 region has the DNA TGTGCCAGCGTTACAGGGTTGGGGGGTTATGGCTACACCTTC.